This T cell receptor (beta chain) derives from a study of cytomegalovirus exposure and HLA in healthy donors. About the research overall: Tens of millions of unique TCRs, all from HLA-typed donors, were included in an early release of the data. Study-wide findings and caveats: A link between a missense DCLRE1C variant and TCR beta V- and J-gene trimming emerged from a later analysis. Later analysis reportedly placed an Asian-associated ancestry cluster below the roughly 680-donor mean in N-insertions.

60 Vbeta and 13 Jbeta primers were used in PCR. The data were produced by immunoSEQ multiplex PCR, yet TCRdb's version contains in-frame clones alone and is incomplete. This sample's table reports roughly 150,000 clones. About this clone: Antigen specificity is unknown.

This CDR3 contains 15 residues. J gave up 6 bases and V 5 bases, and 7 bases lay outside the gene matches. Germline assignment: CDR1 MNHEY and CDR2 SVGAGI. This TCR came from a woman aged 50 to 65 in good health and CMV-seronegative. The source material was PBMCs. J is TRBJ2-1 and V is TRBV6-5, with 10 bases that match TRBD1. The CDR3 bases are TGTGCCAGCAGTCCCGGGACAGGGGTTGGCAATGAGCAGTTCTTC. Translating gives CASSPGTGVGNEQFF.